This TCR beta chain was found in a study of cytomegalovirus exposure and HLA in healthy donors. Study observations and caveats: TCR beta V segments were, for the most part, productive about 87% or about 30% of the time in an earlier analysis. A later analysis, which compared TCR beta chains of equal frequency, found the HLA-associated ones more clonally expanded. V segments that were indistinguishable, TRBV6-2 and TRBV6-3 among them, were omitted from analysis.

Nominally healthy donors were sampled, though unrecorded immune exposures were likely. The CDR3 is 15 residues long. The germline gives CDR1 SGDLS, CDR2 YYNGEE. V lost 4 bases and J lost 3; bases outside the gene matches: 5. In regard to this clone: Its target is not known.

PCR used 60 Vbeta primers and 13 Jbeta primers. This table comes from immunoSEQ multiplex PCR, and its TCRdb copy is limited to in-frame clones, with some not included. The top ten clones hold around 1.9% of a sample with some 150,000 clones, approximately 80% of them seen once. This clonotype was sampled from a woman in her thirties or forties in good health and CMV-seronegative. The rearrangement uses TRBV9 and TRBJ1-4; 8 bases line up with TRBD1. Sequences were obtained from PBMCs. For the CDR3, the DNA is TGTGCCAGCAGCCCCAGGGGGCTTGCTAATGAAAAACTGTTTTTT. This translates into CASSPRGLANEKLFF.